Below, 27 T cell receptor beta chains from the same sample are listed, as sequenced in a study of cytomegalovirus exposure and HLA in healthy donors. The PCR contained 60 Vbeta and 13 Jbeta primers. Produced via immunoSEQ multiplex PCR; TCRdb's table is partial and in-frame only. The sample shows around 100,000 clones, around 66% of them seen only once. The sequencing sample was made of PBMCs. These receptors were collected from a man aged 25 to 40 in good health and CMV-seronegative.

The CDR3 sequence: CASSQELCIPPRQGIFANTGELFF. The DNA for the CDR3 is TGCGCCAGCAGTCAGGAACTTTGTATCCCGCCAAGACAGGGAATTTTCGCGAACACCGGGGAGCTGTTTTTT. The V gene is TRBV23-1, the J gene TRBJ2-2, with 7 positions matching TRBD1. TRBV23-1 qualifies as an ORF whose function is uncertain. Trimming cost V 3 bases and J 0 bases; bases outside gene matches: 28. This CDR3 has 24 residues.

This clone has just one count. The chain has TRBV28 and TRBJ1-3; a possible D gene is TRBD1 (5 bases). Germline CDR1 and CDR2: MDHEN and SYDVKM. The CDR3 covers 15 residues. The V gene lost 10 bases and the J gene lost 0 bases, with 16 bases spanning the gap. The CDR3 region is CATLEGLTSGNTIYF. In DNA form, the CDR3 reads TGTGCCACCCTTGAGGGACTGACCTCTGGAAACACCATATATTTT.

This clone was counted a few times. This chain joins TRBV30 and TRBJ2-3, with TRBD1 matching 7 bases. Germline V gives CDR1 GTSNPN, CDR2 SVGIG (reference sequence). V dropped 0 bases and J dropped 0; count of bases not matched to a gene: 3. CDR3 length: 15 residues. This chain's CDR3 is CAWSVKGASTDTQYF. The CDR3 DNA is TGTGCCTGGAGTGTAAAGGGGGCAAGCACAGATACGCAGTATTTT.

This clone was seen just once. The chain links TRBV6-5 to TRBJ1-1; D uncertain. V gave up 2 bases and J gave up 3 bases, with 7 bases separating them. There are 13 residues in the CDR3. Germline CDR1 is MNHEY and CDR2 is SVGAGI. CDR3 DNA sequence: TGTGCCAGCAGTTACAACCGGGACACTGAAGCTTTCTTT. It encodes CASSYNRDTEAFF.

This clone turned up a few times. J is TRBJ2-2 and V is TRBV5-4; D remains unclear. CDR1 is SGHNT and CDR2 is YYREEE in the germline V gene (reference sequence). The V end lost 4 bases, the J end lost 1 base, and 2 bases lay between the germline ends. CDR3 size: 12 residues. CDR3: CASSRNTGELFF. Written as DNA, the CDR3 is TGTGCCAGCAGCCGGAACACCGGGGAGCTGTTTTTT. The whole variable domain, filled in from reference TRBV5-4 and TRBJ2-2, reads ETGVTQSPTHLIKTRGQQVTLRCSSQSGHNTVSWYQQALGQGPQFIFQYYREEENGRGNFPPRFSGLQFPNYSSELNVNALELDDSALYLCASSRNTGELFFGEGSRLTVL.

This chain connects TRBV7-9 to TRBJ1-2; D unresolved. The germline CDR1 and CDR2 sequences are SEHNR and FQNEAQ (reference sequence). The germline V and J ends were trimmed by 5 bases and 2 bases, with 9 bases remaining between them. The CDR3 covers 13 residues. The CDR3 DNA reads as TGTGCCAGCAGCATCCCAGTAAACTATGGCTACACCTTC. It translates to CASSIPVNYGYTF.

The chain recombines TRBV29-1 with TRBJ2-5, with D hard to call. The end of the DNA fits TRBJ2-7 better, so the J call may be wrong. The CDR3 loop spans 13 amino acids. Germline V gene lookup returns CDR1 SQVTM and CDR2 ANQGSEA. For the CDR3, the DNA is TGCAGCGTTGAGGGTTGGAGCTCCTACGAGCAGTACTTC. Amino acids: CSVEGWSSYEQYF.

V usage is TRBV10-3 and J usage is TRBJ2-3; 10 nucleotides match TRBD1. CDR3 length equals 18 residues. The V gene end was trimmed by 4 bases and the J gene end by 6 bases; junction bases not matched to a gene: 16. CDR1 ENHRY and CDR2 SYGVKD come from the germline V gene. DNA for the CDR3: TGTGCCATCAGTGGGGGCCCCCGTATAGGGACAGGGGAGGATACGCAGTATTTT. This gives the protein CAISGGPRIGTGEDTQYF.

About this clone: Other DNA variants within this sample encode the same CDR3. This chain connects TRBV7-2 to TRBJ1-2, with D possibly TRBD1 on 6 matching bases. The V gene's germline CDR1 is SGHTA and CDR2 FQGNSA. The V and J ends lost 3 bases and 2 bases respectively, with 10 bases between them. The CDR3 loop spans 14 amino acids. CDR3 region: CASSFGGANYGYTF. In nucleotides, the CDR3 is TGTGCCAGCAGCTTTGGGGGCGCGAACTATGGCTACACCTTC.

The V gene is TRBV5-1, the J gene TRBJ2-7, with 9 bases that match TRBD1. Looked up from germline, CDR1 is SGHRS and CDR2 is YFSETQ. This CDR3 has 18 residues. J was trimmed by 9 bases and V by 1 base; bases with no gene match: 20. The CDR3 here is CASSLLWEAGTGRLLQYF. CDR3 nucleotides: TGCGCCAGCAGCTTGTTGTGGGAGGCAGGGACAGGGAGACTATTGCAGTACTTC.

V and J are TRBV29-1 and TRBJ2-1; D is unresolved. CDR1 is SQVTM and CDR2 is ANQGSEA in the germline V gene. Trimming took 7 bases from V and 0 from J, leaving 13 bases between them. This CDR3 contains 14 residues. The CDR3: CSARTSSSYNEQFF. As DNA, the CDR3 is TGCAGCGCCCGAACCTCTAGCTCCTACAATGAGCAGTTCTTC.

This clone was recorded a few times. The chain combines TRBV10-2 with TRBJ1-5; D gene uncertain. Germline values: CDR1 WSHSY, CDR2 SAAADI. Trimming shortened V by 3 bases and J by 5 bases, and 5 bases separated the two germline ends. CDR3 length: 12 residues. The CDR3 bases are TGCGCCAGCAGTGATCGTGATCAGCCCCAGCATTTT. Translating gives CASSDRDQPQHF.

Here the CDR3 reads CASSLEGTDANQPQHF. In DNA form, the CDR3 reads TGTGCCAGCAGCTTAGAAGGGACAGACGCTAATCAGCCCCAGCATTTT. The rearrangement uses TRBV11-2 and TRBJ1-5; 7 positions match TRBD1. The CDR3 runs to 16 residues. Trimming removed 0 bases from V and 4 bases from J; junction bases left unmatched: 6. Germline V CDR1 and CDR2: SGHAT, FQNNGV.

CDR3 in DNA: TGCGCCAGCAGCCTCCGACCTCCGGGACAGGGGCTCTATGGCTACACCTTC. It specifies CASSLRPPGQGLYGYTF. The rearrangement joins TRBV4-3 to TRBJ1-2, with TRBD1 matching 10 bases. Germline V CDR1 and CDR2: LGHNA, YSLEER. This CDR3 has 17 amino acids. V was pared by 4 bases and J by 4 bases, with 12 bases of the junction left unmatched.

The DNA for the CDR3 is TGTGCCAGCAGCTCGTTGACAGGTTCCGGGGAGCTGTTTTTT. As protein: CASSSLTGSGELFF. The chain combines TRBV7-6 with TRBJ2-2, with D maybe TRBD1 (6 bases). The germline V gene has CDR1 SGHVS and CDR2 FNYEAQ. This CDR3 comprises 14 residues. Trimming stripped 4 bases from V and 6 bases from J, with 12 bases between.

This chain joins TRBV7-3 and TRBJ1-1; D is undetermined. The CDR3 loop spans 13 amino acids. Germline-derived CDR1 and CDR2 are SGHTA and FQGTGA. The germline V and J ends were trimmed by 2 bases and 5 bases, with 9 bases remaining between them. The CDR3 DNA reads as TGTGCCAGCAGCTTATCGTTTAGAACTGAAGCTTTCTTT. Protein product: CASSLSFRTEAFF.

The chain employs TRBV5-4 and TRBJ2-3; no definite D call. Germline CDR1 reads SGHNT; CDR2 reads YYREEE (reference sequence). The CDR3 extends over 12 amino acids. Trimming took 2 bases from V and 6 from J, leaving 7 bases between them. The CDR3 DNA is TGTGCCAGCAGCTTTGTAGCCGATACGCAGTATTTT. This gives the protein CASSFVADTQYF.

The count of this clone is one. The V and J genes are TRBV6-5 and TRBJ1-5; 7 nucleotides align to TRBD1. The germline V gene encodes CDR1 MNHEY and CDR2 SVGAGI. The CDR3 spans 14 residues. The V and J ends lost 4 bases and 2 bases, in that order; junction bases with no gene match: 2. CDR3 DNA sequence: TGTGCCAGCAGTTCCACAGGGGGCAATCAGCCCCAGCATTTT. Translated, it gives CASSSTGGNQPQHF.

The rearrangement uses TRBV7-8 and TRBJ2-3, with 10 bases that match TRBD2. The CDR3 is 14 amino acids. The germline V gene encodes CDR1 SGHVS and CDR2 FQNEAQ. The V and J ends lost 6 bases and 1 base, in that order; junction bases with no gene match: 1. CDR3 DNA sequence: TGTGCCAGCAGACTAGCGGGGCGCACAGATACGCAGTATTTT. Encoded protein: CASRLAGRTDTQYF.

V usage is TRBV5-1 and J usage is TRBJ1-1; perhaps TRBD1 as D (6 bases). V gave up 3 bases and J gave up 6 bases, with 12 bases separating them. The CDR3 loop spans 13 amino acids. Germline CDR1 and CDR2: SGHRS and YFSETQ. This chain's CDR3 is CASSWGGAAEAFF. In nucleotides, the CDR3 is TGCGCCAGCAGCTGGGGGGGCGCAGCTGAAGCTTTCTTT.

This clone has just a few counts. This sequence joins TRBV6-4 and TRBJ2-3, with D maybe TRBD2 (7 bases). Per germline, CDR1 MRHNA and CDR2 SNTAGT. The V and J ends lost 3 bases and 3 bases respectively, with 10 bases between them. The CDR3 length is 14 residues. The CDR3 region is CASSEGGATDTQYF. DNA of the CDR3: TGTGCCAGCAGTGAAGGGGGGGCAACAGATACGCAGTATTTT.

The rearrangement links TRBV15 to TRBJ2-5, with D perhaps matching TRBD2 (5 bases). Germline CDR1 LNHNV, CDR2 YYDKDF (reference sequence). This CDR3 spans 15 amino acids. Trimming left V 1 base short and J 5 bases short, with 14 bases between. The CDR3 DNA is TGTGCCACCAGCAGAGGGGATTCCGCGGGCGAGACCCAGTACTTC. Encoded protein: CATSRGDSAGETQYF.

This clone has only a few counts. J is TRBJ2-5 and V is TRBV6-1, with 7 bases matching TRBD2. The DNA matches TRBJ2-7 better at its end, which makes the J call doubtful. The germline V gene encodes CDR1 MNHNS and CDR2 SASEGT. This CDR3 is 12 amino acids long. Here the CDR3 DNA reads TGTGCCGCCCCACGGGGGGAATACGAGCAGTACTTC. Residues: CAAPRGEYEQYF.

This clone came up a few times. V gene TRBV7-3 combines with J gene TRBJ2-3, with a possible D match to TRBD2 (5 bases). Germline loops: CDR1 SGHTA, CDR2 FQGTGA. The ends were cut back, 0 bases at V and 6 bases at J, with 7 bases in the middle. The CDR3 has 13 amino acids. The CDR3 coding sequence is TGTGCCAGCAGCTTAACCGGGGTGGATACGCAGTATTTT. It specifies CASSLTGVDTQYF.

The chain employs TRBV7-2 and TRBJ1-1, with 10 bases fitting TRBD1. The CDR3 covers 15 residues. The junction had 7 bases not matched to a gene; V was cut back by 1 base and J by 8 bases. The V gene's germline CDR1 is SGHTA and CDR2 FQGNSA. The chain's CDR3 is CASSLGGTGVEEAFF. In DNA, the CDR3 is TGTGCCAGCAGCTTAGGAGGGACAGGGGTCGAAGAAGCTTTCTTT.

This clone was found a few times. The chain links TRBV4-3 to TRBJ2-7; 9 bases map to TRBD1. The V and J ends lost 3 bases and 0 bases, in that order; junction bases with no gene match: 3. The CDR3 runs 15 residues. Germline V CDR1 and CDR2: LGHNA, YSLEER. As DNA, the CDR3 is TGCGCCAGCAGCCAGGGGACAGGGAGCTCCTACGAGCAGTACTTC. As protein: CASSQGTGSSYEQYF.

CDR3 amino acids: CASSVLDRGPYEQYF. The CDR3 DNA is TGTGCCAGCAGTGTTTTGGACAGGGGGCCCTACGAGCAGTACTTC. The gene calls are TRBV2 and TRBJ2-7; 11 nucleotides line up with TRBD1. The CDR3 covers 15 residues. Trimming cost V 4 bases and J 2 bases; bases outside gene matches: 4. CDR1 and CDR2 (germline): SNHLY, FYNNEI.